These 21 T cell receptor beta chains came from one sample sequenced in a study of cytomegalovirus exposure and HLA in healthy donors. PCR was performed using 60 Vbeta and 13 Jbeta primers. Assay used: immunoSEQ multiplex PCR; TCRdb lists only in-frame clones, some missing. The sample has tens of thousands of clones, roughly 60% seen once. Sequencing input: PBMCs. The receptors originated from a boy aged 5-17 years in good health and CMV-seropositive.

The CDR3 reads CASSIVQGPQPQHF. CDR3 nucleotides: TGTGCCAGTAGTATAGTTCAGGGGCCTCAGCCCCAGCATTTT. The chain combines TRBV19 with TRBJ1-5; D is possibly TRBD1 (6 bases). Looked up from germline, CDR1 is LNHDA and CDR2 is SQIVND (reference sequence). The V and J ends lost 1 base and 6 bases respectively, with 10 bases between them. CDR3 length: 14 residues.

CDR3 DNA: TGTGCCAGCAGTTCACTCCCGGGACAGTGGGATGAAAAACTGTTTTTT. This translates into CASSSLPGQWDEKLFF. The genes are TRBV6-5 and TRBJ1-4; 7 nucleotides align to TRBD1. The CDR3 totals 16 residues. CDR1 and CDR2 (germline): MNHEY, SVGAGI. Unmatched junction bases numbered 11, after V lost 4 bases and J lost 6 bases.

This chain uses TRBV9 with TRBJ2-5; 8 bases match TRBD1. The assigned J gene may be wrong: the sequence end matches TRBJ2-7 better. Germline V lookup: CDR1 SGDLS, CDR2 YYNGEE. The CDR3 is 15 amino acids. For the CDR3, the DNA is TGTGCCAGCAGCGTAGCGGCAGGGGGCGGCTACGAGCAGTACTTC. Residues: CASSVAAGGGYEQYF.

The chain couples TRBV15 to TRBJ2-2; no definite D call. Trimming shortened V by 5 bases and J by 2 bases, and 18 bases separated the two germline ends. Germline V lookup: CDR1 LNHNV, CDR2 YYDKDF (reference sequence). The CDR3 is made up of 17 amino acids. The CDR3 DNA is TGTGCCACCAGCCACAATTTAAACCAGAAAAACACCGGGGAGCTGTTTTTT. Protein product: CATSHNLNQKNTGELFF.

The chain joins TRBV4-3 to TRBJ2-1, with TRBD2 matching over 8 bases. Trimming removed 1 base from V and 3 bases from J; junction bases left unmatched: 2. Germline CDR1 is LGHNA and CDR2 is YSLEER. This CDR3 comprises 15 residues. The CDR3 region has the DNA TGCGCCAGCAGCCAAGGTAGCGGGAACTACAATGAGCAGTTCTTC. Its protein is CASSQGSGNYNEQFF.

This clone was seen a handful of times. The chain combines TRBV6-5 with TRBJ1-4; D is undetermined. The J call may be incorrect, as the DNA end agrees better with TRBJ2-2. CDR1 and CDR2 (germline): MNHEY, SVGAGI. The CDR3 runs 13 residues. The CDR3 DNA follows: TGTGCCAGCAGTTCTCACAACGCAGGGGAGCTGTTTTTT. Residues: CASSSHNAGELFF.

For this clone: The DNA is left out, because the CDR3 cannot be placed on it with certainty; the CDR3 is given as TCRdb lists it. This chain connects TRBV21-1 to TRBJ2-6; TRBD2 is the table's D call and was not checked against the DNA. TRBV21-1 is designated a pseudogene. Counting both end residues, the CDR3 totals 17 amino acids. CDR3: CASRVAGGSSGANVLTF.

This rearrangement joins TRBV6-6 to TRBJ1-1; D possibly corresponds to TRBD1 (5 bases). The germline gives CDR1 MNHNY, CDR2 SVGAGI (reference sequence). The CDR3 loop spans 13 amino acids. The ends were cut back, 9 bases at V and 4 bases at J, with 15 bases in the middle. CDR3 residues: CASSHQGATEAFF. CDR3 nucleotide sequence: TGTGCCAGTAGCCATCAAGGGGCCACTGAAGCTTTCTTT.

V usage is TRBV28 and J usage is TRBJ1-1, with unresolved D. Germline V lookup: CDR1 MDHEN, CDR2 SYDVKM. Trimming cost V 6 bases and J 7 bases, with 18 bases left between them. The CDR3 loop spans 14 amino acids. CDR3 in amino acids: CASREPGGRGEAFF. In DNA, the CDR3 is TGTGCCAGCAGAGAACCGGGAGGTCGAGGTGAAGCTTTCTTT. Combining the CDR3 with reference TRBV28 and TRBJ1-1 gives the whole variable domain DVKVTQSSRYLVKRTGEKVFLECVQDMDHENMFWYRQDPGLGLRLIYFSYDVKMKEKGDIPEGYSVSREKKERFSLILESASTNQTSMYLCASREPGGRGEAFFGQGTRLTVV.

A single count supports this clone. The chain recombines TRBV7-9 with TRBJ1-1; no definite D call. Per germline, CDR1 SEHNR and CDR2 FQNEAQ (reference sequence). The CDR3 has 14 amino acids. Trimming shortened V by 0 bases and J by 5 bases, and 10 bases separated the two germline ends. The CDR3 sequence: CASSLALTGTEAFF. The CDR3 region has the DNA TGTGCCAGCAGCTTAGCGCTAACGGGAACTGAAGCTTTCTTT. Filled out from reference TRBV7-9 and TRBJ1-1, the complete variable domain reads DTGVSQNPRHKITKRGQNVTFRCDPISEHNRLYWYRQTLGQGPEFLTYFQNEAQLEKSRLLSDRFSAERPKGSFSTLEIQRTEQGDSAMYLCASSLALTGTEAFFGQGTRLTVV.

The chain is built from TRBV6-4 and TRBJ2-1; 10 bases map to TRBD2. Losses at the gene ends were 5 bases for V and 7 bases for J; bases not matched to a gene: 8. CDR3 length: 15 amino acids. The V gene's germline CDR1 is MRHNA and CDR2 SNTAGT. The DNA of the CDR3 is TGTGCCAGCAGTCTACTAGCGGGGTTTATAAATGAGCAGTTCTTC. Encoded protein: CASSLLAGFINEQFF.

The chain carries TRBV9 and TRBJ1-4; D is ambiguous. The germline gives CDR1 SGDLS, CDR2 YYNGEE. This CDR3 region has 15 residues. V lost 0 bases and J 8 bases, leaving 14 bases between the germline ends. CDR3 bases: TGTGCCAGCAGCGTAGGAGGGAGTTGGGGAGAAAAACTGTTTTTT. The encoded protein is CASSVGGSWGEKLFF.

This clone was counted between two and nine times. The chain combines TRBV7-5 with TRBJ1-1. TRBV7-5 is reported as a pseudogene. The CDR3 has 14 residues. The CDR3 coding sequence is TGTGCCAGAAGGGGAGGCTTTCCCTACGCTGAAGCTTTCTTT. This sequence encodes CARRGGFPYAEAFF.

The V and J genes are TRBV7-9 and TRBJ2-7; 9 nucleotides agree with TRBD1. This CDR3 region has 14 residues. Germline CDR1 is SEHNR and CDR2 is FQNEAQ (reference sequence). Losses at the gene ends were 6 bases for V and 8 bases for J; bases not matched to a gene: 11. CDR3 protein: CASSQIRDREKQYF. CDR3 DNA: TGTGCCAGCAGTCAGATCCGGGACAGGGAGAAGCAGTACTTC. The whole variable domain, filled in from reference TRBV7-9 and TRBJ2-7, reads DTGVSQNPRHKITKRGQNVTFRCDPISEHNRLYWYRQTLGQGPEFLTYFQNEAQLEKSRLLSDRFSAERPKGSFSTLEIQRTEQGDSAMYLCASSQIRDREKQYFGPGTRLTVT.

The chain employs TRBV6-5 and TRBJ1-5; D is possibly TRBD1 (5 bases). V lost 4 bases and J 2 bases, leaving 12 bases between the germline ends. Germline V lookup: CDR1 MNHEY, CDR2 SVGAGI. The CDR3 is made up of 15 amino acids. The CDR3 region is CASSSQGRGNQPQHF. The CDR3 coding sequence is TGTGCCAGCAGTTCTCAGGGCAGGGGCAATCAGCCCCAGCATTTT.

The gene calls are TRBV19 and TRBJ2-7; 10 bases are shared with TRBD1. After removal of 6 bases from V and 6 bases from J, the junction contained 11 bases not matched to a gene. The V gene's germline CDR1 is LNHDA and CDR2 SQIVND (reference sequence). CDR3 length: 15 amino acids. The chain's CDR3 is CASRIRDRGFSEQYF. The CDR3 DNA sequence: TGTGCCAGTAGAATTCGGGACAGGGGATTTTCCGAGCAGTACTTC.

V is TRBV6-6 and J is TRBJ1-4; 11 bases match TRBD1. Germline V gene data show CDR1 as MNHNY and CDR2 as SVGAGI (reference sequence). The CDR3 totals 14 residues. V lost 6 bases, J lost 8 bases, and 5 bases stayed unmatched. The CDR3: CASSWTGGDEKLFF. The DNA for the CDR3 is TGTGCCAGCAGCTGGACAGGGGGCGACGAAAAACTGTTTTTT.

The chain links TRBV25-1 to TRBJ1-3; D is unresolved. V lost 2 bases to trimming and J lost 0 bases, with 8 bases between them. Germline V gene sequence: CDR1 MGHDK, CDR2 SYGVNS. The CDR3 has 15 amino acids. CDR3 amino acids: CASSEPGTSGNTIYF. The CDR3 DNA follows: TGTGCCAGCAGTGAACCGGGTACCTCTGGAAACACCATATATTTT.

J is TRBJ2-1 and V is TRBV30; D not resolved. The germline CDR1 and CDR2 sequences are GTSNPN and SVGIG (reference sequence). Trimming shortened V by 2 bases and J by 7 bases, and 12 bases separated the two germline ends. This CDR3 is built from 13 residues. CDR3 protein: CAWSRPGRNEQFF. In DNA, the CDR3 is TGTGCCTGGAGTCGGCCAGGTAGGAATGAGCAGTTCTTC.

The rearrangement links TRBV4-2 to TRBJ2-3, with 9 positions matching TRBD2. CDR1 LGHNA and CDR2 YNFKEQ come from the germline V gene. The CDR3 is 16 residues long. V shed 4 bases, J shed 1 base, and the junction held 6 bases outside the gene matches. The CDR3 nucleotides read TGTGCCAGCAGCCCGCGGACTAGCGAACGCACAGATACGCAGTATTTT. As protein: CASSPRTSERTDTQYF.

The rearrangement joins TRBV15 to TRBJ1-1; D may be TRBD1 (6 bases). The CDR3 is 14 amino acids. The germline CDR1 and CDR2 sequences are LNHNV and YYDKDF (reference sequence). Trimming shortened V by 3 bases and J by 8 bases, and 16 bases separated the two germline ends. The CDR3 is CATSRALQGKEAFF. CDR3 sequence (DNA): TGTGCCACCAGCAGGGCTCTACAGGGTAAAGAAGCTTTCTTT.